This T cell receptor beta chain was observed in a study of cytomegalovirus exposure and HLA in healthy donors. The CDR3 spans 12 residues. Germline V gene sequence: CDR1 MNHEY, CDR2 SVGAGI. V lost 6 bases to trimming and J lost 8 bases, with 13 bases between them. PCR primers comprised 60 Vbeta and 13 Jbeta primers. In the source study's methods: In a later analysis, of tens of millions of unique beta chains, about 12 million appeared in at least two donors. The repertoire was sequenced with immunoSEQ multiplex PCR; TCRdb's copy has only in-frame clones and lacks some. D and trimming were read from the DNA, whereas the V and J calls and clone size are those reported in that table. This sample has over 150,000 clones; around 68% occur once, and the top ten carry over 1.2%. These donors, healthy bone marrow donors, were studied.

The sequence was obtained from a man in his fifties or sixties in good health and CMV-seronegative. The V gene is TRBV6-5, the J gene TRBJ1-2; weak D call: TRBD1 (5 bases). Sequenced: PBMCs. In nucleotides, the CDR3 is TGTGCCAGCAGACCCGACAGCCGCGGCTACACCTTC. Its translation: CASRPDSRGYTF.